Sequencing of this T cell receptor (beta chain) was carried out in a study of blood T cell repertoires in COVID-19. At the level of the study: Material from acute and convalescent COVID-19 was sourced from the United States, Italy and Spain.

Original analysis: The authors estimated nucleated cell counts from reference gene primer amplification. The data were produced by immunoSEQ multiplex PCR, yet TCRdb's version contains in-frame clones alone and is incomplete. The V and J calls and the clone size are those of that table, but D and trimming were determined from the DNA. The sample holds hundreds of thousands of clones, around 87% seen once. Allocation to cohorts depended on clinical history reported by the participants. The receptor's source is a young man who had recovered from COVID-19. The material sequenced was PBMCs or T cells enriched from blood (not recorded which).

For the CDR3, the DNA is TGTGCCAGCAGCTTAGATTTTTACACTGAAGCTTTCTTT. Its translation: CASSLDFYTEAFF. The chain recombines TRBV3-1 (or the pseudogene TRBV3-2) with TRBJ1-1; D not resolved. Trimming shortened V by 5 bases and J by 3 bases, and 10 bases separated the two germline ends. This CDR3 comprises 13 residues. The germline CDR1 and CDR2 sequences are LGHDT and YNNKEL (reference sequence).